This TCR beta chain was sequenced for a study of CD8+ T cells in alopecia areata. The germline V gene has CDR1 MDHEN and CDR2 SYDVKM. The CDR3 is made up of 14 amino acids. Trimming took off 9 bases at V and 1 base at J, with 16 bases between the two ends. Lesional scalp punch biopsies and peripheral blood came from alopecia areata patients. Study-wide points: Lesional scalp exceeded normal scalp in clonality, especially in alopecia totalis/universalis.

cDNA serving as the sequencing template came from extracted, reverse transcribed RNA. Sequencing used immunoSEQ multiplex PCR; TCRdb keeps in-frame clones, though not all of them. The table includes roughly 130,000 clones, 58% detected once. Turning to this clone: The antigen is undetermined.

This chain joins TRBV28 and TRBJ2-7; D remains unclear. The sample consisted of CD4+ T cells sorted from blood, taken at week 0. The clonotype originates from a human donor with alopecia areata. The CDR3 sequence: CASRSQALSYEQYF. CDR3 coding DNA: TGTGCCAGTCGATCCCAGGCCCTTTCCTACGAGCAGTACTTC.